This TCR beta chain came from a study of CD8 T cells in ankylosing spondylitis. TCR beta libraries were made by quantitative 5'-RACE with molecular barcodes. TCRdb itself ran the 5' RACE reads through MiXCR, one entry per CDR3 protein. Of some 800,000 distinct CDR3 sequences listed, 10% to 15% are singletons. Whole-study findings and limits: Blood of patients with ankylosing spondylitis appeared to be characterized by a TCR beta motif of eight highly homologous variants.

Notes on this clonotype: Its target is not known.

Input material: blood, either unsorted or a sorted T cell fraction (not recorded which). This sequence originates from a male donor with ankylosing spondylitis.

The CDR3, as DNA: TGCGCCAGCAGCCAAGATTTCGGGGGCTACGAGCAGTACTTC. It translates to CASSQDFGGYEQYF. The V gene is TRBV4-3, the J gene TRBJ2-7, with D perhaps matching TRBD2 (6 bases). The V end was cut by 0 bases, the J end by 3 bases, with 9 bases between. Looked up from germline, CDR1 is LGHNA and CDR2 is YSLEER. The CDR3 spans 14 residues.